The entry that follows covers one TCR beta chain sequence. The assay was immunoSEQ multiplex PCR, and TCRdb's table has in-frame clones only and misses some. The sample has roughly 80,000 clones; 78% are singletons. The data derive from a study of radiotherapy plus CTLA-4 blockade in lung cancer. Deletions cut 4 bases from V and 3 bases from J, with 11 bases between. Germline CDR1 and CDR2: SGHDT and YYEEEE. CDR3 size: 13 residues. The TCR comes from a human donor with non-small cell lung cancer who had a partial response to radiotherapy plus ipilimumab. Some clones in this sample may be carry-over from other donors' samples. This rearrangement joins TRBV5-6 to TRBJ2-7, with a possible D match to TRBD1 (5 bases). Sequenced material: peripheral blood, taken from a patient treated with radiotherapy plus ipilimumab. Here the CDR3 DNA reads TGTGCCAGCAGCGTGGGGCCTGACTACGAGCAGTACTTC. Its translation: CASSVGPDYEQYF.